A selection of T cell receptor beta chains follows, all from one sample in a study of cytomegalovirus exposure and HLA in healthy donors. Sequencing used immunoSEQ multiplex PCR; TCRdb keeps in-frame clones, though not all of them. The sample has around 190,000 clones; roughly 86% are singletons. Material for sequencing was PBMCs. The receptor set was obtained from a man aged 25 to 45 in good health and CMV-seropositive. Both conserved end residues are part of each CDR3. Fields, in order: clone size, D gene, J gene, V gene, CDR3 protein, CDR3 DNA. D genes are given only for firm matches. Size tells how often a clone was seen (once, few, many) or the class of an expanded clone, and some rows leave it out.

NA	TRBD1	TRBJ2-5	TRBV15	CATSRDPTGKETQYF	TGTGCCACCAGCAGAGATCCGACAGGGAAAGAGACCCAGTACTTC
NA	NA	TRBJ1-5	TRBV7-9	CASSLSSNQPQHF	TGTGCCAGCAGCTTATCTAGCAATCAGCCCCAGCATTTT
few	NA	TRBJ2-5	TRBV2	CASSEYIRAGQETQYF	TGTGCCAGCAGTGAATACATCAGGGCGGGTCAAGAGACCCAGTACTTC
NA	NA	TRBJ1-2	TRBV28	CASSSPIYGYTF	TGTGCCAGCAGTTCCCCGATATATGGCTACACCTTC
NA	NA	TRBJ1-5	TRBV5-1	CASAPLGGVNQPQHF	TGCGCCAGCGCCCCCCTGGGAGGAGTCAATCAGCCCCAGCATTTT
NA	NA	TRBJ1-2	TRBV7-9	CASSLRDPAMGYTF	TGTGCCAGCAGCCTCAGGGACCCAGCGATGGGCTACACCTTC
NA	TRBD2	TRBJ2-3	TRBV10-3	CAIGLEYTQYF	TGTGCCATCGGACTAGAATATACGCAGTATTTT
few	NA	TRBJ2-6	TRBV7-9	CASSLMAANVLTF	TGTGCCAGCAGCTTAATGGCGGCCAACGTCCTGACTTTC
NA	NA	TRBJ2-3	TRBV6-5	CASRTRGDTQYF	TGTGCCAGCAGAACTCGGGGAGATACGCAGTATTTT
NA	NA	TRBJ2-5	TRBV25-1	CASSESKTQYF	TGTGCCAGCAGTGAATCAAAGACCCAGTACTTC
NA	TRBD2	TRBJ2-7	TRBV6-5	CASSYHGRDYEQYF	TGTGCCAGCAGTTACCACGGGAGGGACTACGAGCAGTACTTC
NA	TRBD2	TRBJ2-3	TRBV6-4	CASSEELAGGPTDTQYF	TGTGCCAGCAGTGAAGAGCTAGCGGGTGGGCCCACAGATACGCAGTATTTT